This T cell receptor beta chain was retrieved from a study of cytomegalovirus exposure and HLA in healthy donors. Study-level findings and limits: Among TCR beta chains, those listed as cytomegalovirus-associated numbered over 150. The majority of CMV-associated TCR beta chains were reported as apparently HLA-restricted in a later analysis. Common viral pathogens seemed to be connected with several of the most significant clusters, according to a later analysis.

CDR3 length: 11 residues. Germline CDR1 is SGHRS and CDR2 is YFSETQ. V lost 4 bases and J 5 bases, leaving 7 bases between the germline ends. PCR used 60 Vbeta primers and 13 Jbeta primers. The repertoire was sequenced with immunoSEQ multiplex PCR; TCRdb's copy has only in-frame clones and lacks some. Of 250,000 or so clones listed, roughly four fifths are singletons. This clone was observed a few times. Antigen: not known. Input material: PBMCs. The gene calls are TRBV5-1 and TRBJ2-7; no reliable D call. The source of this sequence is a woman aged 55-75 years in good health and CMV-seropositive. CDR3 region: CASSIQNEQYF. The CDR3 bases are TGCGCCAGCAGCATACAAAACGAGCAGTACTTC.